This T cell receptor (beta chain) was captured by sequencing in a study of shared clonotypes between healthy human individuals. Study-level findings and limits: It was the few donors that limited the genetic and exposure-history diversity represented.

A note on this clone: The antigen is not known.

Generated by immunoSEQ multiplex PCR, the TCRdb table keeps only in-frame clones and is missing some. The sample has 950,000 to 1,300,000 clones, 70% to 80% seen once. Germline V CDR1 and CDR2: SGHAT, FQNNGV. The V end lost 3 bases, the J end lost 2 bases, and 10 bases lay between the germline ends. CDR3 length equals 15 residues. The study drew its donors from healthy HIV-negative adults without recent acute infections or vaccinations. CD4+ cell separation produced CD45RA+ naive and CD45RA-negative memory subsets. This TCR was recovered from a man aged 18 to 29 in good health. The V call is TRBV11-2, the J call TRBJ2-2; D possibly corresponds to TRBD1 (5 bases). The sequenced sample was memory CD4+ T cells sorted from blood. Documented subset: CD45RA-negative fraction. The CDR3 protein is CASSFSDRNTGELFF. The CDR3 DNA follows: TGTGCCAGCAGCTTCAGTGACAGAAACACCGGGGAGCTGTTTTTT.